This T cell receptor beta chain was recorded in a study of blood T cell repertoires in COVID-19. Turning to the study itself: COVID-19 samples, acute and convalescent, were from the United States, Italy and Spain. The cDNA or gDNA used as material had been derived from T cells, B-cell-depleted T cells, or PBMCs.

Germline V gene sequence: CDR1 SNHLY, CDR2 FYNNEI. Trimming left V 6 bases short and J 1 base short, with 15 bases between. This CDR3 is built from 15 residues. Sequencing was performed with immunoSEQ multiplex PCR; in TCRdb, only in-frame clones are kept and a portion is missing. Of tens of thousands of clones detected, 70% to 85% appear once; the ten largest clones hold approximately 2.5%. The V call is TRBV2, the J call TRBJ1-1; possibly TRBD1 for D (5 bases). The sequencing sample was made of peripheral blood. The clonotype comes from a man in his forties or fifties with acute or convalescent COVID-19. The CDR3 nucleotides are TGTGCCAGCAGGACCTGGGGCAAGACGAACACTGAAGCTTTCTTT. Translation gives CASRTWGKTNTEAFF.